This is a list of T cell receptor beta chains from one sample in a study of control samples from healthy donors and cancer patients. Clones were read by immunoSEQ multiplex PCR, and TCRdb kept only the in-frame ones, dropping some. The data hold over 100,000 clones, with roughly 84% observed a single time. The sequenced sample consisted of blood. Receptors originate from a man over 45 in good health. Both conserved end residues are part of each CDR3. D genes are given only for firm matches. Clone size is stated in some rows and not others, as once, few, many or a class when expanded.

cdr3_aa cdr3_nt d_call j_call clone_size v_call
CSAQDWETQYF TGCAGTGCCCAGGATTGGGAGACCCAGTACTTC NA TRBJ2-5 NA TRBV20-1
CASSSATGTLGGQPQHF TGTGCCAGCAGCTCCGCGACAGGGACTTTGGGGGGTCAGCCCCAGCATTTT TRBD1 TRBJ1-5 NA TRBV7-2
CATSRVGQPQHF TGTGCCACCAGCAGGGTTGGTCAGCCCCAGCATTTT NA TRBJ1-5 NA TRBV24-1
CASSEDFQGESSYNEQFF TGTGCCAGCAGTGAAGATTTTCAGGGGGAAAGCTCCTACAATGAGCAGTTCTTC TRBD1 TRBJ2-1 few TRBV2
CASSLGQGGYEQYF TGTGCCAGTAGCCTGGGACAGGGGGGATACGAGCAGTACTTC TRBD1 TRBJ2-7 NA TRBV19
CASSLTRTGVMTNYGYTF TGTGCCAGCAGCCTAACCCGGACAGGAGTCATGACTAACTATGGCTACACCTTC TRBD1 TRBJ1-2 NA TRBV11-2
CASGRTPRVDEQFF TGTGCCAGTGGCAGGACGCCCAGGGTGGATGAGCAGTTCTTC NA TRBJ2-1 NA TRBV6-5
CASSISGQTGEKLFF TGTGCCAGTAGTATTTCCGGACAGACCGGTGAAAAACTGTTTTTT NA TRBJ1-4 NA TRBV19
CATSRVVAGGVNQPQHF TGTGCCACCAGCAGAGTTGTGGCTGGAGGCGTCAATCAGCCCCAGCATTTT NA TRBJ1-5 NA TRBV15
CASSFGNTGELFF TGTGCCAGCAGCTTCGGGAACACCGGGGAGCTGTTTTTT NA TRBJ2-2 NA TRBV7-3
CASRRDSTIIGNEQFF TGTGCCAGCAGGCGGGACTCAACCATAATAGGGAATGAGCAGTTCTTC NA TRBJ2-1 NA TRBV7-2
CASSITSFSYNEQFF TGTGCCAGTAGTATCACATCATTCTCCTACAATGAGCAGTTCTTC NA TRBJ2-1 NA TRBV19
CASSPNVGGHQPQHF TGTGCCAGCAGTCCCAATGTCGGGGGCCATCAGCCCCAGCATTTT NA TRBJ1-5 NA TRBV28
CASSPITGQGAFTEAFF TGTGCCAGCTCCCCTATAACGGGACAGGGGGCTTTCACTGAAGCTTTCTTT TRBD1 TRBJ1-1 NA TRBV18
CASSWRPTDTQYF TGTGCCAGCAGCTGGCGACCCACAGATACGCAGTATTTT NA TRBJ2-3 once TRBV11-2
CASGLLVGGDTQYF TGTGCTAGTGGTTTGTTGGTTGGAGGAGATACGCAGTATTTT NA TRBJ2-3 NA TRBV12-5
CASSQHRGSPLHF TGCGCCAGCAGCCAGCACAGGGGTTCACCCCTCCACTTT TRBD1 TRBJ1-6 NA TRBV4-1
CASSLIGESEQYF TGTGCCAGCAGTTTAATCGGTGAGTCAGAGCAGTACTTC NA TRBJ2-7 many TRBV28
CAWSAGYEQYF TGTGCCTGGAGTGCGGGCTACGAGCAGTACTTC NA TRBJ2-7 NA TRBV30
CASKEGTGRLTEAFF TGTGCCAGCAAAGAGGGGACAGGGAGACTCACTGAAGCTTTCTTT TRBD1 TRBJ1-1 NA TRBV2
CAISEPTGNEQFF TGTGCCATCAGTGAGCCGACAGGGAATGAGCAGTTCTTC TRBD1 TRBJ2-1 NA TRBV10-3
CAWRGRQGAGQPQHF TGTGCCTGGAGAGGGAGGCAGGGGGCGGGTCAGCCCCAGCATTTT TRBD1 TRBJ1-5 NA TRBV30
CASSWTPLNQPQHF TGTGCCAGCAGCTGGACCCCCTTAAATCAGCCCCAGCATTTT NA TRBJ1-5 NA TRBV7-8
CASSPRASGGAGEQFF TGCGCCAGCAGCCCGAGGGCTAGCGGGGGGGCTGGTGAGCAGTTCTTC TRBD2 TRBJ2-1 NA TRBV5-1
CATSDPILAPNEQFF TGTGCCACCAGTGACCCTATACTAGCACCGAATGAGCAGTTCTTC NA TRBJ2-1 NA TRBV24-1
CASSILAGGLYNEQFF TGTGCCAGCAGTATCCTAGCGGGGGGACTCTACAATGAGCAGTTCTTC TRBD2 TRBJ2-1 NA TRBV5-8
CASEFSETQYF TGTGCCAGCGAGTTTTCTGAGACCCAGTACTTC NA TRBJ2-5 NA TRBV6-6
CASSLGREIQYF TGTGCCAGCAGCTTGGGTAGGGAAATTCAGTACTTC NA TRBJ2-4 NA TRBV5-4
CASSRGDNSYEQYF TGTGCCAGCAGCCGGGGGGACAACTCCTACGAGCAGTACTTC NA TRBJ2-7 NA TRBV6-5
CSVLTGVSSYEQYF TGCAGCGTTTTAACCGGAGTGAGTTCCTACGAGCAGTACTTC NA TRBJ2-7 NA TRBV29-1
CATSTTQGVSGYTF TGTGCCACCAGCACTACACAGGGGGTGAGTGGCTACACCTTC TRBD1 TRBJ1-2 NA TRBV15
CASSESGTVLFQPQHF TGTGCCAGCAGTGAGTCCGGGACAGTACTATTTCAGCCCCAGCATTTT TRBD1 TRBJ1-5 NA TRBV6-1
CASSVEGQGMGDTQYF TGTGCCAGCAGCGTAGAGGGACAGGGAATGGGAGATACGCAGTATTTT TRBD1 TRBJ2-3 NA TRBV9
CASSSDRGRSDEQYF TGTGCCAGCAGCTCGGACAGGGGGCGCAGCGACGAGCAGTACTTC TRBD1 TRBJ2-7 few TRBV7-9
CASSQVWLRDEQYF TGTGCCAGCAGCCAAGTATGGCTGAGGGACGAGCAGTACTTC NA TRBJ2-7 NA TRBV14
CASSPRLTSIYEQYF TGTGCCAGCAGCCCACGCCTGACTAGTATCTACGAGCAGTACTTC NA TRBJ2-7 few TRBV5-6
CASSERQGKSSDEQYF TGTGCCAGCAGTGAGAGACAGGGTAAGAGTTCGGACGAGCAGTACTTC TRBD1 TRBJ2-7 NA TRBV6-1
CASSQGDPGELFF TGTGCCAGCAGCCAAGGGGACCCCGGGGAGCTGTTTTTT NA TRBJ2-2 NA TRBV3-1/TRBV3-2
CASSSSTWRGNRYEQYF TGTGCCAGCAGCTCCTCGACGTGGCGGGGGAACCGCTACGAGCAGTACTTC TRBD2 TRBJ2-7 NA TRBV7-2
CASSPRTGGETQYF TGTGCCAGCAGCCCCCGGACAGGGGGGGAGACCCAGTACTTC TRBD1 TRBJ2-5 few TRBV2